Each of the 2 T cell receptor beta chains below was sequenced from the same sample in a study of cytomegalovirus exposure and HLA in healthy donors. PCR employed 60 Vbeta and 13 Jbeta primers. Using immunoSEQ multiplex PCR, the repertoire was profiled, and TCRdb retains in-frame clones only, with some absent. The sample shows around 300,000 clones, about 75% of them seen only once. Sequencing was carried out using PBMCs. All receptors come from a female donor in good health and CMV-seronegative.

This chain uses TRBV19 with TRBJ1-2, with a tentative D call TRBD1 (5 bases). Germline values: CDR1 LNHDA, CDR2 SQIVND (reference sequence). The CDR3 length is 13 residues. Trimming removed 8 bases at V and 4 bases at J, with 14 bases between. The DNA of the CDR3 is TGTGCCAGTGCGGTCAGGGATGGCTATGGCTACACCTTC. Its translation is CASAVRDGYGYTF.

The gene calls are TRBV28 and TRBJ1-1; D is unresolved. V lost 6 bases and J lost 0, with 14 bases in between. Germline CDR1 and CDR2: MDHEN and SYDVKM. CDR3 length: 15 amino acids. The CDR3, as DNA: TGTGCCAGCAGACTTCTGACACCGATGAACACTGAAGCTTTCTTT. Translation gives CASRLLTPMNTEAFF.